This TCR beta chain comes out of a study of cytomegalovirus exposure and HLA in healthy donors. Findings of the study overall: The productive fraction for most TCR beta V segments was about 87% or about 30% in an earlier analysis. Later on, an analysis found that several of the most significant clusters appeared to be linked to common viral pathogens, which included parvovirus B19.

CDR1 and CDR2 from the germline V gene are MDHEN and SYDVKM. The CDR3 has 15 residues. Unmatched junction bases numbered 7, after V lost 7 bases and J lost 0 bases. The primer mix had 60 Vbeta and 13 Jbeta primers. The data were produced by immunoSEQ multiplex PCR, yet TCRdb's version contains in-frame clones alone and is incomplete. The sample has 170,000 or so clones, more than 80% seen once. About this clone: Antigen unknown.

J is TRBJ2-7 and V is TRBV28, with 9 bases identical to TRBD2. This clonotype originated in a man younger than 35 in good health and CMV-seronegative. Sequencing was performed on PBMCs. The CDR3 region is CASKFKREDSYEQYF. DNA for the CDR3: TGTGCCAGCAAATTTAAGCGGGAGGACTCCTACGAGCAGTACTTC.